The next 21 T cell receptor beta chains were all read from a single sample in a study of T cell responses to AZD1222 COVID-19 vaccine. Using immunoSEQ multiplex PCR, the repertoire was profiled, and TCRdb retains in-frame clones only, with some absent. The sample includes 100,000 to 150,000 clones, 70% to 90% of them seen just once. The material sequenced was peripheral blood, taken on day 0 of AZD1222 vaccination. The origin of the receptors is an adult in good health.

The gene calls are TRBV18 and TRBJ1-5, with 7 bases identical to TRBD1. The junction had 14 bases not matched to a gene; V was cut back by 4 bases and J by 2 bases. Germline CDR1 KGHSH, CDR2 LQKENI. The CDR3 extends over 18 amino acids. CDR3 coding DNA: TGTGCCAGCTCACACCTGGCACAGGGGAGTGATGGCAATCAGCCCCAGCATTTT. Protein: CASSHLAQGSDGNQPQHF. Variable domain in full (rest from reference TRBV18 and TRBJ1-5): NAGVMQNPRHLVRRRGQEARLRCSPMKGHSHVYWYRQLPEEGLKFMVYLQKENIIDESGMPKERFSAEFPKEGPSILRIQQVVRGDSAAYFCASSHLAQGSDGNQPQHFGDGTRLSIL.

The chain uses TRBV19 and TRBJ2-3; D unclear. The CDR3 is 14 residues long. Germline V gene sequence: CDR1 LNHDA, CDR2 SQIVND (reference sequence). Trimming removed 4 bases at V and 0 bases at J, with 8 bases between. The CDR3 loop is CASSNRVSTDTQYF. The CDR3 coding sequence is TGTGCCAGTAGTAACAGAGTTAGCACAGATACGCAGTATTTT.

The chain joins TRBV12-5 to TRBJ2-7, with 7 bases lining up with TRBD2. With 5 bases clipped from V and 2 bases from J, the junction kept 3 bases outside the gene matches. The germline V gene encodes CDR1 LGHNT and CDR2 FRNRAP. The CDR3 length is 13 residues. CDR3 sequence (DNA): TGTGCTAGTGGTCACGGACTAGCCTACGAGCAGTACTTC. It encodes CASGHGLAYEQYF.

The V call is TRBV20-1, the J call TRBJ2-7, with D maybe TRBD2 (6 bases). Between the trimmed V and J ends, which lost 3 bases and 3 bases, there was a span of 18 bases. The CDR3 runs 15 residues. Germline V gives CDR1 DFQATT, CDR2 SNEGSKA (reference sequence). DNA of the CDR3: TGCAGTGCTAGTCAATCGGCGGGAATCATCTACGAGCAGTACTTC. The encoded protein is CSASQSAGIIYEQYF.

The CDR3 DNA reads TGTGCCAGCAGCCAAGCGGGATCAAGCTCCTACAATGAGCAGTTCTTC. Translated, it gives CASSQAGSSSYNEQFF. This sequence joins TRBV9 and TRBJ2-1; 7 positions match TRBD2. V was clipped by 4 bases and J by 0 bases; unmatched bases: 7. The CDR3 consists of 16 residues. CDR1 is SGDLS and CDR2 is YYNGEE in the germline V gene. Looking up the rest from reference TRBV9 and TRBJ2-1 gives the full variable domain: DSGVTQTPKHLITATGQRVTLRCSPRSGDLSVYWYQQSLDQGLQFLIQYYNGEERAKGNILERFSAQQFPDLHSELNLSSLELGDSALYFCASSQAGSSSYNEQFFGPGTRLTVL.

The CDR3 is CASSQGWEKLFF. The CDR3 bases are TGTGCCAGCAGCCAAGGGTGGGAAAAACTGTTTTTT. The genes are TRBV3-1 (or the pseudogene TRBV3-2) and TRBJ1-4; D is ambiguous. The germline CDR1 and CDR2 sequences are LGHDT and YNNKEL (reference sequence). Trimming cost V 1 base and J 8 bases, with 5 bases left between them. CDR3 length: 12 amino acids.

This chain connects TRBV3-1 (or the pseudogene TRBV3-2) to TRBJ1-2, with D perhaps matching TRBD1 (5 bases). CDR1 is LGHDT, CDR2 YNNKEL, per germline (reference sequence). This CDR3 is 14 amino acids long. V dropped 5 bases and J dropped 8 bases, with 18 bases sitting between them. The CDR3: CASSFTGGGGGYTF. As DNA, the CDR3 is TGTGCCAGCAGCTTCACCGGGGGGGGAGGCGGCTACACCTTC.

The rearrangement joins TRBV23-1 to TRBJ2-7; TRBD1 agrees at 8 bases. TRBV23-1 is placed among ORFs of uncertain function. CDR3 length: 16 amino acids. Unmatched junction bases numbered 8, after V lost 1 base and J lost 3 bases. This CDR3 is CASSQFADRAVYEQYF. CDR3 nucleotides: TGCGCCAGCAGTCAATTTGCGGACAGGGCTGTCTACGAGCAGTACTTC.

This rearrangement joins TRBV6-5 to TRBJ2-5; D remains ambiguous. The germline CDR1 and CDR2 sequences are MNHEY and SVGAGI. CDR3 length: 12 residues. The V gene lost 6 bases and the J gene lost 4 bases, with 9 bases spanning the gap. The CDR3 sequence is CASSSDGETQYF. CDR3 DNA sequence: TGTGCCAGCAGCTCAGACGGAGAGACCCAGTACTTC.

The chain employs TRBV7-9 and TRBJ2-1, with TRBD2 identical over 12 bases. V lost 1 base and J lost 3; bases outside the gene matches: 4. The CDR3 contains 17 residues. The germline V gene has CDR1 SEHNR and CDR2 FQNEAQ (reference sequence). CDR3 DNA: TGTGCCAGCAGCTTAGGCGGACTAGCGGGAAGCTACAATGAGCAGTTCTTC. Translating it yields CASSLGGLAGSYNEQFF.

The chain links TRBV28 to TRBJ2-7, with D perhaps TRBD1 or TRBD2 (5 bases each). The CDR3 is 14 residues long. From germline, CDR1 is MDHEN and CDR2 SYDVKM. The germline V and J ends were trimmed by 1 base and 7 bases, with 14 bases remaining between them. CDR3 region: CASSLSAGTGEQYF. In nucleotides, the CDR3 is TGTGCCAGCAGTTTATCAGCAGGGACCGGTGAGCAGTACTTC.

The V gene is TRBV4-2, the J gene TRBJ2-7; 12 bases match TRBD2. The CDR3 is 19 amino acids. The V gene's germline CDR1 is LGHNA and CDR2 YNFKEQ. Trimming took 0 bases from V and 1 from J; bases not matched to a gene: 10. The CDR3 DNA reads TGTGCCAGCAGCCAAGAGACTAGCGGGGGACCCGGGGCGTCCTACGAGCAGTACTTC. Protein sequence: CASSQETSGGPGASYEQYF.

The rearrangement links TRBV28 to TRBJ1-1; D possibly corresponds to TRBD1 (6 bases). The germline gives CDR1 MDHEN, CDR2 SYDVKM. The CDR3 totals 14 residues. Trimming took off 4 bases at V and 5 bases at J, with 14 bases between the two ends. This chain's CDR3 is CASSSPIGGTEAFF. The CDR3 DNA reads TGTGCCAGCAGTTCTCCTATAGGGGGTACTGAAGCTTTCTTT.

The V call is TRBV29-1, the J call TRBJ1-1; 8 bases are shared with TRBD1. The V gene end was trimmed by 4 bases and the J gene end by 0 bases; junction bases not matched to a gene: 7. Germline V gives CDR1 SQVTM, CDR2 ANQGSEA. The CDR3 is 15 residues long. CDR3 residues: CSVGQGTRMNTEAFF. The CDR3 nucleotides read TGCAGCGTTGGACAGGGGACCCGCATGAACACTGAAGCTTTCTTT.

In its sample, this clone was seen once. This chain joins TRBV9 and TRBJ2-1, with D perhaps matching TRBD2 (7 bases). This CDR3 spans 16 amino acids. Germline CDR1 and CDR2: SGDLS and YYNGEE. V gave up 4 bases and J gave up 5 bases, with 19 bases separating them. The CDR3, as DNA: TGTGCCAGCAGCACCGACCCCCGGGGGGCCGACAATGAGCAGTTCTTC. It is translated as CASSTDPRGADNEQFF.

The chain combines TRBV30 with TRBJ1-6; D remains unclear. Germline loops: CDR1 GTSNPN, CDR2 SVGIG (reference sequence). The CDR3 is 12 residues long. The CDR3 DNA reads TGTGGAGAGAGCTCCTATAATTCACCCCTCCACTTT. Encoded protein: CGESSYNSPLHF.

The J gene is TRBJ2-2, the V gene TRBV14; maybe TRBD1 (6 bases). Trimming stripped 0 bases from V and 1 base from J, with 9 bases between. The CDR3 sequence is 16 residues long. Per the germline V gene, CDR1 is SGHDN and CDR2 is FVKESK. Written as DNA, the CDR3 is TGTGCCAGCAGCCAAGAGGGCAGGGGGAACACCGGGGAGCTGTTTTTT. It encodes CASSQEGRGNTGELFF. The full variable domain, rest sourced from reference TRBV14 and TRBJ2-2, is EAGVTQFPSHSVIEKGQTVTLRCDPISGHDNLYWYRRVMGKEIKFLLHFVKESKQDESGMPNNRFLAERTGGTYSTLKVQPAELEDSGVYFCASSQEGRGNTGELFFGEGSRLTVL.

V and J are TRBV7-8 and TRBJ1-1; the match to TRBD1 covers 8 bases. Trimming took 5 bases from V and 3 from J; bases not matched to a gene: 11. The CDR3 consists of 16 residues. The germline V gene encodes CDR1 SGHVS and CDR2 FQNEAQ. This CDR3 is CASSPGPGGDHTEAFF. CDR3 bases: TGTGCCAGCAGCCCCGGCCCAGGGGGCGATCACACTGAAGCTTTCTTT.

This sequence joins TRBV7-2 and TRBJ2-3, with D unclear. Germline CDR1 and CDR2: SGHTA and FQGNSA. Trimming took 2 bases from V and 9 from J, leaving 12 bases between them. This CDR3 is built from 13 residues. This chain's CDR3 is CASSLYPVETQYF. CDR3 DNA sequence: TGTGCCAGCAGCTTATACCCTGTCGAGACGCAGTATTTT.

V gene TRBV5-6 combines with J gene TRBJ1-2; TRBD1 matches 10 bases. The CDR3 loop spans 16 amino acids. With V trimmed by 4 bases and J by 4 bases, 10 bases remained unmatched. CDR1 is SGHDT, CDR2 YYEEEE, per germline. As DNA, the CDR3 is TGTGCCAGCAGCGGATGGGACAGGGGACAGGGCTATGGCTACACCTTC. It codes for CASSGWDRGQGYGYTF.

The genes are TRBV11-2 and TRBJ1-2; weak D call: TRBD1 (5 bases). Germline V gives CDR1 SGHAT, CDR2 FQNNGV. Trimming removed 4 bases at V and 8 bases at J, with 14 bases between. The CDR3 has 13 residues. The CDR3: CASSSDTLQGYTF. Written as DNA, the CDR3 is TGTGCCAGCAGCTCGGACACTCTCCAAGGCTACACCTTC. The full variable domain, with the rest looked up from reference TRBV11-2 and TRBJ1-2, is EAGVAQSPRYKIIEKRQSVAFWCNPISGHATLYWYQQILGQGPKLLIQFQNNGVVDDSQLPKDRFSAERLKGVDSTLKIQPAKLEDSAVYLCASSSDTLQGYTFGSGTRLTVV.